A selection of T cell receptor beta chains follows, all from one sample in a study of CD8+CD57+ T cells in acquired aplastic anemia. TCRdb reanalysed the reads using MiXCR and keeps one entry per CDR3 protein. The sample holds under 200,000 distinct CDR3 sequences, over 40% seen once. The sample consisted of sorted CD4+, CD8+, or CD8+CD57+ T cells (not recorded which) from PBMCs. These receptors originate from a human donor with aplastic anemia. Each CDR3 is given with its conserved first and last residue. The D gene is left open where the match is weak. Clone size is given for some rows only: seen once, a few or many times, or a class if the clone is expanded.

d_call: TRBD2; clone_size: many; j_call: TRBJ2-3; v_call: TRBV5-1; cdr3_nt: TGCGCCAGCAGCTTGACGGCGGGAGACCCAGATACGCAGTATTTT; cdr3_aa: CASSLTAGDPDTQYF
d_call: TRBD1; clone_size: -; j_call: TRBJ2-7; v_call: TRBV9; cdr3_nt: TGTGCCAGCAGCGGACCGGGACAGGGGGCACACGAGCAGTACTTC; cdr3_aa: CASSGPGQGAHEQYF
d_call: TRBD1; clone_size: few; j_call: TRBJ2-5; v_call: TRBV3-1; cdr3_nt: TGTGCCAGCAGCCAAGGATGGAGAGACAGGGAGGAGACCCAGTACTTC; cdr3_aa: CASSQGWRDREETQYF
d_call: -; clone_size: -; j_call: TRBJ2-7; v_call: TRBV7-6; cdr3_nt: TGTGCCAGCAGCTTAGAGGTGCCAGGGAGCTACGAGCAGTACTTC; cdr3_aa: CASSLEVPGSYEQYF
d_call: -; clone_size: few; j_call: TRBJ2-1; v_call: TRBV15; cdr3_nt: TGTGCCACCAGCAGACCTGAGGGTGCCTATGAGCAGTTCTTC; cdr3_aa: CATSRPEGAYEQFF
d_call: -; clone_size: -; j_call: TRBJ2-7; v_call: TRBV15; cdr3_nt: TGTGCCACCAGCAGAGATGCCCAGGTCTCCTACGAGCAGTACTTC; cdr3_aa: CATSRDAQVSYEQYF
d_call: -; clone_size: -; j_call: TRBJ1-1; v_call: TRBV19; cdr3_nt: TGTGCCAGTAGTATAGGTTGGCAGAGGAACACTGAAGCTTTCTTT; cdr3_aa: CASSIGWQRNTEAFF
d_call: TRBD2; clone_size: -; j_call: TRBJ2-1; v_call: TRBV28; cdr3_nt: TGTGCCAGCAGTTTAGCCCTAGCGGGAGTGCGTGAGCAGTTCTTC; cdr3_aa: CASSLALAGVREQFF
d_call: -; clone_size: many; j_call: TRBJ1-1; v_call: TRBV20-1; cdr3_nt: TGCAGTGCTAGAGCCCACCGGAACACTGAAGCTTTCTTT; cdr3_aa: CSARAHRNTEAFF
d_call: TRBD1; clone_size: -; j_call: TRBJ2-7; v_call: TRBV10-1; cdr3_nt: TGCGCCAGCAGTGCGGGACAGGGGCCAGTCCAGTACTTC; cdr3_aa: CASSAGQGPVQYF
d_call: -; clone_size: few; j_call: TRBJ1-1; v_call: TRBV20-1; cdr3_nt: TGCAGTGCTTCGGACGAGGACACTGAAGCTTTCTTT; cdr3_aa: CSASDEDTEAFF
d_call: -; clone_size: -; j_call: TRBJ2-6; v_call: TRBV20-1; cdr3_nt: TGCAGTGCTGGAGAATCTGGGGCCAACGTCCTGACTTTC; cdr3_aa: CSAGESGANVLTF
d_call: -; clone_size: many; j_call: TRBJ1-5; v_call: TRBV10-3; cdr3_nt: TGTGCCATCAGTGAGTCGACAGTTAGCAATCAGCCCCAGCATTTT; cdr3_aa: CAISESTVSNQPQHF
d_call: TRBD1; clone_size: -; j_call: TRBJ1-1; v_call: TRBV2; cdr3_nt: TGTGCCAGCAGTGACCGGACAGGTAACACTGAAGCTTTCTTT; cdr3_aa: CASSDRTGNTEAFF
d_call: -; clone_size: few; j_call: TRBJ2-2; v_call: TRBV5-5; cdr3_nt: TGTGCCAGCAGCAGGGGACAACTGGGGGGATGGACCGGGGAGCTGTTTTTT; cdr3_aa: CASSRGQLGGWTGELFF
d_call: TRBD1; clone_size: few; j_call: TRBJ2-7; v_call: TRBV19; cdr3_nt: TGTGCCAGTAGTTACACGGACAGGGCGACCTACGAGCAGTACTTC; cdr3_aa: CASSYTDRATYEQYF
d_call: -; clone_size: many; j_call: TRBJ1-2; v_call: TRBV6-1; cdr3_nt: TGTGCCAGCACGGGGCAGGCGGCCTATGGCTACACCTTC; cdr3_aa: CASTGQAAYGYTF
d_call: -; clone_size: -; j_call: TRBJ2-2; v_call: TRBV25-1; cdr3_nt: TGTGCCAGCAGTGAAGTCCCGTACACCGGGGAGCTGTTTTTT; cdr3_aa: CASSEVPYTGELFF
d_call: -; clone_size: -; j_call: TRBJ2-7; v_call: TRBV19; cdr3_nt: TGTGCCAGTAGTATGGGCGATACGGGGGAGCAGTACTTC; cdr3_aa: CASSMGDTGEQYF
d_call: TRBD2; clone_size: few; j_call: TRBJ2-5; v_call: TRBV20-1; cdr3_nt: TGCAGTGCTAGAGCTAGCGGGGGGGTGGAGACCCAGTACTTC; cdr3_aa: CSARASGGVETQYF
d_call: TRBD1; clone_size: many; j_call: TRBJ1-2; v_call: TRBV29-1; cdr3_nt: TGCAGCGTTCAAACCCGACAGGGAACCTATGGCTACACCTTC; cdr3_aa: CSVQTRQGTYGYTF
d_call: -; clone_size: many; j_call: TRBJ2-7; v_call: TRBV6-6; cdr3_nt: TGTGCCAGCAGTCCTCAATACGAGCAGTACTTC; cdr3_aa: CASSPQYEQYF
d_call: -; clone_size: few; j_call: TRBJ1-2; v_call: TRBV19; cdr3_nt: TGTGCCAGTAGGACTACGTTCGGGGCAGGAGGCTACACCTTC; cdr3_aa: CASRTTFGAGGYTF
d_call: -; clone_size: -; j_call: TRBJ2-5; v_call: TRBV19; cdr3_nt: TGTGCCAGCACAGTTGGAGGGGACAAACAGTACTTC; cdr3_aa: CASTVGGDKQYF
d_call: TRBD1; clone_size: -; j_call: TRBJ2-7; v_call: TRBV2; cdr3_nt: TGTGCCCTGACAGGGCCGGGTGAGCAGTACTTC; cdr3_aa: CALTGPGEQYF
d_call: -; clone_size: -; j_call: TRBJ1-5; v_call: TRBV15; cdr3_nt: TGTGCCACCAGCAGAGCCGATCAGCCCCAGCATTTT; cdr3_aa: CATSRADQPQHF